This passage covers 32 T cell receptor beta chains from one sample sequenced in a study of post-analysis software for immune sequencing data. Overall study findings and caveats: Four to six TRBV segments appeared more often in patients than in controls, and TRBV5-6, TRBV5-1 and TRBV20-1 were among these.

For these TCRs, the target antigens are not known. Built from TCR beta cDNA, the libraries had unique molecular identifiers in them. Each CDR3 protein gets one entry after TCRdb re-called the PCR reads with MiXCR. The table shows roughly 430,000 distinct CDR3 sequences, with roughly 40% occurring only once. The sample consisted of blood. These receptors were collected from a girl aged 2-15 years with multiple sclerosis.

With regard to this clonotype: The junction shows a germline mismatch at one end, possibly a read error. The J gene is TRBJ1-1, the V gene TRBV12-3 or TRBV12-4; D unresolved. The CDR3 sequence is 13 residues long. The CDR3 DNA reads TGTGCCAGCAGGGACGGACCGAACACCGAAGCTTTCTTT. It yields the protein CASRDGPNTEAFF.

This clonotype was seen only a few times. This chain connects TRBV20-1 to TRBJ2-5; no definite D call. The germline V gene encodes CDR1 DFQATT and CDR2 SNEGSKA (reference sequence). This CDR3 comprises 12 residues. V was trimmed by 4 bases and J by 5 bases, leaving 11 bases between them. CDR3 sequence: CSATKGVETQYF. The DNA for the CDR3 is TGCAGTGCTACAAAGGGTGTCGAGACCCAGTACTTC.

The rearrangement uses TRBV5-4 and TRBJ2-5, with 11 bases identical to TRBD2. The CDR3 covers 15 residues. CDR1 SGHNT and CDR2 YYREEE come from the germline V gene (reference sequence). Trimming took 4 bases from V and 6 from J; bases not matched to a gene: 8. CDR3 DNA sequence: TGTGCCAGCAGCCGGGGGACTAGCGGTGGAAAGACCCAGTACTTC. Translated, it gives CASSRGTSGGKTQYF.

This sequence joins TRBV5-1 and TRBJ2-1; D is unclear. Trimming removed 0 bases at V and 4 bases at J, with 5 bases between. CDR3 length: 13 residues. Looked up from germline, CDR1 is SGHRS and CDR2 is YFSETQ. The CDR3 DNA is TGCGCCAGCAGCTTGGATGGGTACAATGAGCAGTTCTTC. It codes for CASSLDGYNEQFF.

The gene calls are TRBV9 and TRBJ2-5; TRBD2 aligns across 12 bases. The tail of the sequence fits TRBJ2-7 better, so the J call may be wrong. CDR1 and CDR2 from the germline V gene are SGDLS and YYNGEE. The CDR3 has 15 amino acids. The CDR3 reads CASNRTSGAGGEQYF. As DNA, the CDR3 is TGTGCCAGCAACCGGACTAGCGGGGCGGGAGGCGAGCAGTACTTC.

This clonotype was observed many times. The chain has TRBV5-1 and TRBJ2-3; 14 bases match TRBD2. Germline V gene lookup returns CDR1 SGHRS and CDR2 YFSETQ. The junction had 19 bases not matched to a gene; V was cut back by 4 bases and J by 3 bases. This CDR3 has 21 residues. CDR3 sequence reads: CASSDPGLAGARRRSTDTQYF. CDR3 coding DNA: TGCGCCAGCAGCGACCCGGGACTAGCGGGGGCCCGCCGGAGGTCAACAGATACGCAGTATTTT.

The chain employs TRBV12-3 or TRBV12-4 and TRBJ2-7; the match to TRBD1 covers 8 bases. The V and J ends lost 5 bases and 4 bases, in that order; junction bases with no gene match: 7. CDR3 size: 14 residues. The CDR3, as DNA: TGTGCCAGCAGTCCACAGGGGGTAAGGTACGAGCAGTACTTC. Protein: CASSPQGVRYEQYF.

The chain links TRBV29-1 to TRBJ2-1, with D perhaps assigned TRBD1 or TRBD2 (5 bases each). The V end was cut by 8 bases, the J end by 4 bases, with 15 bases between. The V gene's germline CDR1 is SQVTM and CDR2 ANQGSEA. The CDR3 is made up of 13 amino acids. Here the CDR3 reads CSTRDGTYNEQFF. CDR3 nucleotides: TGCAGCACCCGGGACGGAACTTACAATGAGCAGTTCTTC.

This sequence joins TRBV28 and TRBJ2-4; TRBD1 matches 10 bases. The CDR3 runs to 23 residues. Germline CDR1 and CDR2: MDHEN and SYDVKM. J lost 8 bases, V lost 1 base, and 29 bases had no gene match. The CDR3 coding sequence is TGTGCCAGCAGTTTATTCGCTCCACAACTTGCTGTTTTGGACAGGGGGTTACGGGACATTCAGTACTTC. The encoded protein is CASSLFAPQLAVLDRGLRDIQYF.

This clonotype was counted only a few times. This rearrangement joins TRBV4-3 to TRBJ2-1; D may correspond to TRBD1 or TRBD2 (5 bases each). V was pared by 0 bases and J by 4 bases, with 16 bases between. The CDR3 spans 17 residues. CDR1 and CDR2 from the germline V gene are LGHNA and YSLEER. CDR3 sequence: CASSQEGVRWGYNEQFF. In DNA form, the CDR3 reads TGCGCCAGCAGCCAAGAAGGGGTGAGGTGGGGGTACAATGAGCAGTTCTTC.

The rearrangement joins TRBV5-1 to TRBJ2-7, with TRBD2 identical over 9 bases. This CDR3 region has 17 residues. V dropped 4 bases and J dropped 3; count of bases not matched to a gene: 14. Germline V gene data show CDR1 as SGHRS and CDR2 as YFSETQ. The CDR3 is CASSAAGRPSGNYEQYF. DNA of the CDR3: TGCGCCAGCAGCGCCGCGGGTAGGCCTAGCGGGAACTACGAGCAGTACTTC.

This clonotype came up a few times. The chain uses TRBV10-2 and TRBJ1-6; TRBD1 matches at 7 bases. The CDR3 sequence is 18 residues long. Germline V gene sequence: CDR1 WSHSY, CDR2 SAAADI. Trimming removed 0 bases from V and 0 bases from J; junction bases left unmatched: 5. The CDR3 loop is CASSESGDSLSYNSPLHF. CDR3 in DNA: TGCGCCAGCAGTGAGTCCGGGGACAGCCTCTCCTATAATTCACCCCTCCACTTT.

The chain recombines TRBV28 with TRBJ1-3; TRBD1 might be the D (6 bases). The V gene lost 6 bases and the J gene lost 3 bases, with 18 bases spanning the gap. The CDR3 consists of 16 residues. Germline-derived CDR1 and CDR2 are MDHEN and SYDVKM. This CDR3 reads CASSPWAAGVGNTIYF. CDR3 sequence (DNA): TGTGCCAGCAGCCCCTGGGCCGCAGGGGTTGGAAACACCATATATTTT.

J is TRBJ2-7 and V is TRBV12-5, with D tentatively TRBD2 (5 bases). TRBJ2-5 matches the DNA end more closely, so the J call is doubtful. CDR3 size: 15 residues. The germline V gene has CDR1 LGHNT and CDR2 FRNRAP. The CDR3 loop is CASGLGRYQTETQYF. The CDR3 nucleotides read TGTGCTAGTGGTTTGGGGAGGTACCAAACGGAGACCCAGTACTTC.

This rearrangement joins TRBV7-9 to TRBJ2-4; 9 bases line up with TRBD1. The CDR3 covers 18 residues. Germline CDR1 reads SEHNR; CDR2 reads FQNEAQ (reference sequence). J lost 7 bases, V lost 5 bases, and 18 bases had no gene match. The DNA for the CDR3 is TGTGCCAGCAGCATAGAAGCCGGGACAGGGAAACCTGGGAACATTCAGTACTTC. Its protein is CASSIEAGTGKPGNIQYF.

This chain uses TRBV20-1 with TRBJ1-6, with 7 bases lining up with TRBD1. From germline, CDR1 is DFQATT and CDR2 SNEGSKA (reference sequence). Trimming took 1 base from V and 10 from J; bases not matched to a gene: 7. The CDR3 spans 14 residues. As DNA, the CDR3 is TGCAGTGCTAGAGGAGGGGGCGTGGTGTCACCCCTCCACTTT. Its protein is CSARGGGVVSPLHF.

The chain joins TRBV27 to TRBJ2-7; 7 bases agree with TRBD2. Germline V lookup: CDR1 MNHEY, CDR2 SMNVEV (reference sequence). This CDR3 region has 15 residues. V lost 0 bases to trimming and J lost 4 bases; unmatched junction nucleotides: 6. CDR3 region: CASSLSAGAAYEQYF. DNA of the CDR3: TGTGCCAGCAGTTTATCGGCGGGAGCCGCGTACGAGCAGTACTTC.

J is TRBJ2-1 and V is TRBV28; 13 bases line up with TRBD2. The CDR3 is made up of 18 amino acids. V trimming: 1 base; J trimming: 10 bases; junction bases outside the gene matches: 13. Germline CDR1 reads MDHEN; CDR2 reads SYDVKM. CDR3 bases: TGTGCCAGCAGTTTATATTGGTTGGGACTAGCGGGAAAGAGAGAGCAGTTCTTC. It translates to CASSLYWLGLAGKREQFF.

The chain uses TRBV15 and TRBJ2-3; 9 positions match TRBD1. Germline V gene lookup returns CDR1 LNHNV and CDR2 YYDKDF (reference sequence). The CDR3 runs to 16 residues. The J segment lost 7 bases and the V segment lost 0 bases, leaving 8 bases of the junction unmatched. The CDR3 here is CATSRDPGTGRHTQYF. In DNA form, the CDR3 reads TGTGCCACCAGCAGAGATCCCGGGACAGGGAGACATACGCAGTATTTT.

The rearrangement uses TRBV7-2 and TRBJ2-3, with D tentatively TRBD2 (7 bases). Trimming took off 2 bases at V and 14 bases at J, with 26 bases between the two ends. CDR1 is SGHTA and CDR2 is FQGNSA in the germline V gene. The CDR3 is made up of 16 amino acids. The CDR3 spells CASSLHGGQNNEKLYF. The CDR3 DNA sequence: TGTGCCAGCAGCTTACACGGGGGGCAGAATAATGAAAAACTGTATTTT.

The chain is built from TRBV29-1 and TRBJ1-5; D is uncertain. From germline, CDR1 is SQVTM and CDR2 ANQGSEA. V was clipped by 4 bases and J by 0 bases, with 7 bases between them. This CDR3 has 13 residues. CDR3 in DNA: TGCAGCGTTGGCAGAGATAGCAATCAGCCCCAGCATTTT. Translated: CSVGRDSNQPQHF.

This clonotype was found a few times. V and J are TRBV4-1 and TRBJ1-5; no reliable D call. Looked up from germline, CDR1 is MGHRA and CDR2 is YSYEKL. Trimming pared 1 base from V and 3 bases from J, leaving 7 bases between. CDR3 length: 14 residues. Here the CDR3 reads CASSQGENNQPQHF. For the CDR3, the DNA is TGCGCCAGCAGCCAAGGGGAGAACAATCAGCCCCAGCATTTT.

Here the CDR3 DNA reads TGTGCCAGCAGCCAAGGGGCGTCTAGCGTGGAGACCCAGTACTTC. Encoded protein: CASSQGASSVETQYF. The V gene is TRBV14, the J gene TRBJ2-5; D is possibly TRBD2 (6 bases). The ends were cut back, 1 base at V and 5 bases at J, with 14 bases in the middle. In germline, CDR1 is SGHDN, CDR2 FVKESK. The CDR3 spans 15 residues.

The chain joins TRBV18 to TRBJ1-1; TRBD1 matches 7 bases. V shed 5 bases, J shed 0 bases, and the junction held 3 bases outside the gene matches. CDR1 KGHSH and CDR2 LQKENI come from the germline V gene. The CDR3 sequence is 14 residues long. CDR3 in DNA: TGTGCCAGCTCAAGGGACAGCATGAACACTGAAGCTTTCTTT. Amino acid sequence: CASSRDSMNTEAFF.

This chain joins TRBV20-1 and TRBJ2-3; 8 bases map to TRBD1. Trimming cost V 6 bases and J 0 bases; bases outside gene matches: 8. In germline, CDR1 is DFQATT, CDR2 SNEGSKA (reference sequence). This CDR3 is built from 15 residues. CDR3 nucleotides: TGCAGTGCAGCAGGGGGCCGGACAAGCACAGATACGCAGTATTTT. Its translation is CSAAGGRTSTDTQYF.

The chain employs TRBV11-2 and TRBJ1-5, with D possibly TRBD1 on 6 matching bases. V lost 6 bases and J 1 base, leaving 13 bases between the germline ends. CDR3 length: 15 residues. CDR1 is SGHAT and CDR2 is FQNNGV in the germline V gene. In DNA form, the CDR3 reads TGTGCCAGCAGTCCGGGACACGTGAGCAATCAGCCCCAGCATTTT. This translates into CASSPGHVSNQPQHF.

In this sample, this clonotype turned up a few times. The rearrangement uses TRBV7-2 and TRBJ1-1; possible D gene TRBD1, 5 bases. The CDR3 is made up of 15 amino acids. Germline-derived CDR1 and CDR2 are SGHTA and FQGNSA. The germline V and J ends were trimmed by 2 bases and 1 base, with 11 bases remaining between them. In DNA form, the CDR3 reads TGTGCCAGCAGCTTATTTCGGGGGAGGAACACTGAAGCTTTCTTT. Encoded protein: CASSLFRGRNTEAFF.

The CDR3 spells CASSLASGTVNSGANVLTF. As DNA, the CDR3 is TGCGCCAGCAGCTTGGCCTCTGGGACAGTTAATTCTGGGGCCAACGTCCTGACTTTC. The chain carries TRBV5-1 and TRBJ2-6; 7 positions match TRBD1. Losses at the gene ends were 0 bases for V and 1 base for J; bases not matched to a gene: 10. This CDR3 comprises 19 residues. Germline V gives CDR1 SGHRS, CDR2 YFSETQ.

Details on this clonotype: An end of the junction differs from the germline gene, which may be a read error. This chain links TRBV10-3 with TRBJ2-3, with 10 bases that match TRBD2. CDR1 and CDR2 from the germline V gene are ENHRY and SYGVKD. This CDR3 spans 15 amino acids. The CDR3 DNA is TGCGCCATCAATGAGCCTAGCGGGAGATCTGATACGCAGTATTTT. It encodes CAINEPSGRSDTQYF.

The chain links TRBV4-2 to TRBJ1-1, with D possibly matching TRBD1 (6 bases). Trimming pared 1 base from V and 1 base from J, leaving 10 bases between. The germline V gene encodes CDR1 LGHNA and CDR2 YNFKEQ. The CDR3 has 15 amino acids. CDR3 nucleotide sequence: TGTGCCAGCAGCCAAGCCGGACAGAGGAACACTGAAGCTTTCTTT. This codes for CASSQAGQRNTEAFF.

This clonotype has ten or more counts. The V gene is TRBV20-1, the J gene TRBJ2-5, with 11 bases fitting TRBD1. Germline V CDR1 and CDR2: DFQATT, SNEGSKA (reference sequence). The CDR3 is 15 residues long. The CDR3 region is CSADRTGGFQETQYF. Written as DNA, the CDR3 is TGCAGCGCCGACCGGACAGGGGGCTTTCAAGAGACCCAGTACTTC.

This clonotype was found once. The gene calls are TRBV12-3 or TRBV12-4 and TRBJ2-5; D might be TRBD1 or TRBD2, each matching 6 bases. TRBJ2-7 explains the end of the DNA better; the J call may be wrong. The CDR3 totals 15 residues. The CDR3 loop is CASSPRGRGHSEQYF. DNA for the CDR3: TGTGCCAGCAGTCCCCGGGGGCGGGGACACAGCGAGCAGTACTTC.